This is a list of T cell receptor beta chains from one sample in a study of blood T cells in healthy people across ages. A single record per CDR3 protein comes from TCRdb applying MiXCR to the 5' RACE reads. This table has 700,000 or so distinct CDR3 sequences, roughly 43% appearing once. What was sequenced was blood. All receptors derive from a man at least 80 years old in good health. CDR3s include the opening cysteine and the closing phenylalanine or tryptophan. The D gene is left open where the match is weak. Where a row states a size, it is once, few, many or the class of an expanded clone; other rows omit it.

CASRTTTGDIETQYF,TGTGCCAGTAGAACCACGACAGGGGACATCGAGACCCAGTACTTC,few,TRBD1,TRBV19,TRBJ2-5
CSVLGLALTYEQYF,TGCAGCGTCCTCGGACTAGCGCTTACCTACGAGCAGTACTTC,once,TRBD2,TRBV29-1,TRBJ2-7
CASSYSGASWGTQYF,TGTGCCAGCAGTTACTCGGGGGCCTCCTGGGGGACCCAGTACTTC,NA,NA,TRBV6-2/TRBV6-3,TRBJ2-5
CASRRPGVGYNEQFF,TGTGCCAGCAGGCGGCCAGGGGTTGGGTACAATGAGCAGTTCTTC,NA,NA,TRBV6-5,TRBJ2-1
CASSLEAPSFRTDTQYF,TGTGCCAGCAGCTTAGAAGCTCCTAGTTTCCGTACAGATACGCAGTATTTT,NA,NA,TRBV7-2,TRBJ2-3
CASSLGPGGYGYTF,TGTGCCAGCAGCTTAGGGCCCGGGGGCTATGGCTACACCTTC,few,NA,TRBV7-9,TRBJ1-2
CASSSVDEQFF,TGTGCCAGCTCATCTGTCGATGAGCAGTTCTTC,many,NA,TRBV6-2/TRBV6-3,TRBJ2-1
CASSCTGARGDEQYF,TGTGCCAGCAGCTGCACGGGGGCCCGAGGTGACGAGCAGTACTTC,few,NA,TRBV5-5,TRBJ2-7
CSARGLAGVQDQYF,TGCAGTGCTAGAGGGCTAGCGGGAGTTCAGGACCAGTACTTC,NA,TRBD2,TRBV20-1,TRBJ2-7
CASSESVPGRMDFSTDTQYF,TGTGCCAGCAGTGAATCGGTACCGGGACGTATGGATTTTAGCACAGATACGCAGTATTTT,NA,NA,TRBV6-1,TRBJ2-3
CASSYRDFGNQPQHF,TGTGCCAGCAGTTACCGGGACTTCGGCAATCAGCCCCAGCATTTT,NA,NA,TRBV12-3/TRBV12-4,TRBJ1-5
CSAPSLGARNSPLHF,TGCAGTGCTCCCTCACTTGGGGCCAGAAATTCACCCCTCCACTTT,few,NA,TRBV20-1,TRBJ1-6
CSVERTSGRALEQFF,TGCAGCGTTGAACGGACTAGCGGGAGGGCCCTTGAGCAGTTCTTC,NA,TRBD2,TRBV29-1,TRBJ2-1
CASNDRVGGYTF,TGTGCCAGCAATGACAGGGTCGGGGGCTACACCTTC,NA,TRBD1,TRBV3-1,TRBJ1-2
CDSSSDIPGYTF,TGTGACAGCAGCTCGGACATTCCTGGCTACACCTTC,NA,NA,TRBV3-1,TRBJ1-2
CASRESGSSCNEQFF,TGTGCCAGCAGGGAGAGCGGAAGTTCCTGCAATGAGCAGTTCTTC,NA,NA,TRBV6-1,TRBJ2-1
CATSGRTGLPLHF,TGTGCCACCAGCGGTAGGACAGGATTACCCCTCCACTTT,NA,TRBD1,TRBV15,TRBJ1-6
CAIICIVFENTIYF,TGTGCCATCATATGTATTGTTTTCGAAAACACCATATATTTT,NA,NA,TRBV10-3,TRBJ1-3
CASSRLTPGQGLEEQYF,TGCGCCAGCAGCCGATTAACTCCGGGACAGGGATTGGAGGAGCAGTACTTC,NA,TRBD1,TRBV4-3,TRBJ2-7
CSGGVSSYNEQYF,TGCAGCGGAGGGGTGTCGTCCTACAATGAGCAGTACTTC,once,NA,TRBV29-1,TRBJ2-7
CSVPGQGGGLEQFF,TGCAGCGTCCCCGGACAGGGTGGGGGCCTTGAGCAGTTCTTC,few,TRBD1,TRBV29-1,TRBJ2-1
CASSPPGTNEQFF,TGTGCCAGCAGCCCGCCCGGGACAAATGAGCAGTTCTTC,few,NA,TRBV7-8,TRBJ2-1
CASSRRVGDTQYF,TGTGCCAGCAGCCGAAGAGTTGGAGATACGCAGTATTTT,many,NA,TRBV28,TRBJ2-3
CAISRSSGANVLTF,TGTGCCATCAGCAGGAGCTCTGGGGCCAACGTCCTGACTTTC,many,NA,TRBV10-3,TRBJ2-6
CASSFQPSGRETQYF,TGTGCCAGCAGCTTTCAGCCTAGCGGGAGGGAGACCCAGTACTTC,NA,TRBD2,TRBV7-3,TRBJ2-5
CASSFGGQGLTTEAFF,TGTGCCAGCAGCTTCGGAGGACAGGGGTTAACCACTGAAGCTTTCTTT,NA,TRBD1,TRBV7-9,TRBJ1-1
CASSLSWGAHDNYGYTF,TGTGCCAGCAGTCTTAGCTGGGGGGCGCATGATAACTATGGCTACACCTTC,NA,NA,TRBV7-2,TRBJ1-2
CSANRVPPYEQYF,TGCAGTGCGAACCGGGTTCCACCCTACGAGCAGTACTTC,few,NA,TRBV20-1,TRBJ2-7
CASRRRGNYGYTF,TGTGCCAGCAGGCGACGGGGGAACTATGGCTACACCTTC,NA,NA,TRBV12-3/TRBV12-4,TRBJ1-2
CASSYGRRNQPQHF,TGTGCCAGCAGCTATGGGCGGCGCAATCAGCCCCAGCATTTT,NA,NA,TRBV6-2/TRBV6-3,TRBJ1-5
CAISARLTEAFF,TGTGCCATCAGTGCCCGCCTTACTGAAGCTTTCTTT,few,NA,TRBV10-3,TRBJ1-1
CASTRGGGYTF,TGTGCCAGCACCCGCGGCGGGGGCTACACCTTC,many,NA,TRBV6-2/TRBV6-3,TRBJ1-2
CASSFGKPTSEAFF,TGTGCCAGCAGTTTTGGGAAACCGACAAGTGAAGCTTTCTTT,NA,NA,TRBV27,TRBJ1-1
CASSLALGYGYTF,TGTGCCAGCAGCTTAGCGCTGGGATATGGCTACACCTTC,few,NA,TRBV7-2,TRBJ1-2
CASTKEGHEAFF,TGTGCCAGCACCAAAGAGGGGCACGAAGCTTTCTTT,few,NA,TRBV7-9,TRBJ1-1
CATSKQGASVNVLTF,TGTGCCACCAGTAAGCAGGGGGCTTCAGTCAACGTCCTGACTTTC,NA,TRBD1,TRBV24-1,TRBJ2-6
CASRETSGDRYEQYF,TGTGCCAGCAGGGAGACTAGCGGGGATCGGTACGAGCAGTACTTC,NA,TRBD2,TRBV12-3/TRBV12-4,TRBJ2-7
CSVGQSFHEQYF,TGCAGCGTTGGACAGTCTTTCCACGAGCAGTACTTC,few,NA,TRBV29-1,TRBJ2-7
CASSFGYSQETQYF,TGTGCCAGCAGCTTTGGGTATAGCCAAGAGACCCAGTACTTC,NA,NA,TRBV11-2,TRBJ2-5
CASSRGSGLCTDTQYF,TGTGCCAGCAGCCGTGGATCGGGACTGTGCACAGATACGCAGTATTTT,NA,NA,TRBV12-3/TRBV12-4,TRBJ2-3
CASSLGDRYAYF,TGTGCCAGCAGCTTAGGGGATAGATACGCGTATTTT,once,NA,TRBV7-2,TRBJ2-3
CASSYRAVRETQYF,TGTGCCAGCTCCTACAGGGCGGTAAGGGAGACCCAGTACTTC,few,NA,TRBV6-2/TRBV6-3,TRBJ2-5
CASSRSASGTDTQYF,TGTGCCAGCAGCCGTTCGGCTAGCGGCACAGATACGCAGTATTTT,many,NA,TRBV7-2,TRBJ2-3
CASSPWGDTIYF,TGTGCCAGCAGCCCCTGGGGGGACACCATATATTTT,once,NA,TRBV9,TRBJ1-3
CASSLGGTVIQETQFF,TGTGCCAGCAGCTTAGGGGGGACAGTAATACAAGAGACCCAGTTCTTC,NA,TRBD1,TRBV7-2,TRBJ2-1
CASSSGSRYNKQFF,TGTGCCAGCAGTAGCGGGAGTCGGTACAATAAGCAGTTCTTC,NA,TRBD2,TRBV11-1,TRBJ2-1
CASSGDRGGDEQFF,TGTGCCAGCAGTGGGGACAGGGGGGGTGATGAGCAGTTCTTC,few,TRBD1,TRBV28,TRBJ2-1
CAWVGLAEVGEQFF,TGTGCCTGGGTGGGACTAGCGGAGGTGGGTGAGCAGTTCTTC,NA,TRBD2,TRBV30,TRBJ2-1
CASSQERSAGGLKRYGYTF,TGTGCCAGCAGCCAAGAAAGGTCGGCAGGGGGCCTTAAGCGCTATGGCTACACCTTC,NA,TRBD1,TRBV3-1,TRBJ1-2
CAGSQNPRGPYEQYF,TGCGCCGGCAGCCAAAATCCTAGGGGGCCCTACGAGCAGTACTTC,once,TRBD1,TRBV4-3,TRBJ2-7
CASSRTPPDSASTDTQYF,TGTGCCAGCAGCCGTACACCCCCGGACAGTGCTAGCACAGATACGCAGTATTTT,once,NA,TRBV4-2,TRBJ2-3
CASSRAGAYEQYF,TGTGCCAGCTCTAGGGCAGGGGCCTACGAGCAGTACTTC,few,NA,TRBV6-5,TRBJ2-7
CASIGAGASSYNEQFF,TGTGCCAGCATAGGAGCAGGGGCAAGCTCCTACAATGAGCAGTTCTTC,few,NA,TRBV7-9,TRBJ2-1
CASSPEPGNEKLFF,TGCGCCAGCAGCCCAGAACCGGGAAATGAAAAACTGTTTTTT,few,NA,TRBV5-1,TRBJ1-4
CASSWTSEFNEQYF,TGTGCCAGCAGTTGGACTAGCGAGTTCAATGAGCAGTACTTC,NA,TRBD2,TRBV28,TRBJ2-5
CATSKGGDLETQYF,TGTGCCACCAGCAAAGGTGGAGATCTGGAGACCCAGTACTTC,many,NA,TRBV15,TRBJ2-5